This is a list of T cell receptor beta chains from one sample in a study of human T cells and chemical hapten exposure. MiXCR, run by TCRdb on the RACE reads, gives a single entry per CDR3 protein. The data show 110,000 or so distinct CDR3 sequences, less than 40% seen once. This sample comprised whole blood, obtained in connection with sensitization to the hapten diphenylcyclopropenone (DPC). The receptors were sampled from a man aged 35-49 years with alopecia areata. Some clones in this sample may be carry-over from other donors' samples. CDR3s include the opening cysteine and the closing phenylalanine or tryptophan. Fields, in order: clone size, V gene, J gene, D gene, CDR3 DNA, CDR3 protein. D genes are given only for firm matches. Clone size, where shown, is once, few, many, or a class for clones that have expanded.

clone size: .
V gene: TRBV6-6
J gene: TRBJ2-1
D gene: .
CDR3 DNA: TGTGCCAGCAGTTATTCAGATGAGCAGTTCTTC
CDR3 protein: CASSYSDEQFF

clone size: .
V gene: TRBV18
J gene: TRBJ1-1
D gene: .
CDR3 DNA: TGTGCCAGCTCACCACCTAATACAGGTTATAGCACTGAAGCTTTCTTT
CDR3 protein: CASSPPNTGYSTEAFF

clone size: .
V gene: TRBV14
J gene: TRBJ2-7
D gene: TRBD2
CDR3 DNA: TGTGCCAGCAGCAAACCGGGACTAGACGCACACGAGCAGTACTTC
CDR3 protein: CASSKPGLDAHEQYF

clone size: once
V gene: TRBV29-1
J gene: TRBJ2-5
D gene: .
CDR3 DNA: TGCAGCGTTGGACGCGTGGACGAAGATAGGACCCAGTACTTC
CDR3 protein: CSVGRVDEDRTQYF

clone size: .
V gene: TRBV29-1
J gene: TRBJ2-5
D gene: .
CDR3 DNA: TGCAGCGCCGTAGCGGAGGTGACCCAGTACTTC
CDR3 protein: CSAVAEVTQYF

clone size: .
V gene: TRBV3-1
J gene: TRBJ1-3
D gene: .
CDR3 DNA: TGTGCCAGCAGCACGGACATCTTCTCTGGAAACACCATATATTTT
CDR3 protein: CASSTDIFSGNTIYF

clone size: .
V gene: TRBV4-3
J gene: TRBJ2-1
D gene: TRBD1
CDR3 DNA: TGCGCCAGCAGCCAAGATCCACAGGGGGCCTACAATGAGCAGTTCTTC
CDR3 protein: CASSQDPQGAYNEQFF

clone size: .
V gene: TRBV20-1
J gene: TRBJ2-3
D gene: TRBD2
CDR3 DNA: TGCAGTGCTATTTTTGCGGGAGGATACCTTGGCACAGATACGCAGTATTTT
CDR3 protein: CSAIFAGGYLGTDTQYF

clone size: .
V gene: TRBV18
J gene: TRBJ1-5
D gene: TRBD1
CDR3 DNA: TGTGCCAGCTCACCCGGGACAGACAATCAGCCCCAGCATTTT
CDR3 protein: CASSPGTDNQPQHF

clone size: many
V gene: TRBV29-1
J gene: TRBJ2-3
D gene: .
CDR3 DNA: TGCAGCGTTGACTGGTTGGTCAACACAGATACGCAGTATTTT
CDR3 protein: CSVDWLVNTDTQYF

clone size: once
V gene: TRBV18
J gene: TRBJ1-1
D gene: .
CDR3 DNA: TGTGCCAGCTCACGGGCGGCGGTGGCCACTGAAGCTTTCTTT
CDR3 protein: CASSRAAVATEAFF

clone size: few
V gene: TRBV20-1
J gene: TRBJ2-3
D gene: TRBD2
CDR3 DNA: TGCAGTGCAAGAGGCCTAGCGGGAACGGATACGCAGTATTTT
CDR3 protein: CSARGLAGTDTQYF

clone size: few
V gene: TRBV20-1
J gene: TRBJ2-3
D gene: .
CDR3 DNA: TGCAGTGCTCCGGCCCCGATAGATACGCAGTATTTT
CDR3 protein: CSAPAPIDTQYF

clone size: few
V gene: TRBV14
J gene: TRBJ2-5
D gene: TRBD1
CDR3 DNA: TGTGCCAGCAGCCAAGCCAAACAGGGGGTGGATACCCAGTACTTC
CDR3 protein: CASSQAKQGVDTQYF

clone size: .
V gene: TRBV6-5
J gene: TRBJ1-3
D gene: .
CDR3 DNA: TGTGCCAGCGCCCGCCTTACAGGATCCTCTGGAAACACCATATATTTT
CDR3 protein: CASARLTGSSGNTIYF

clone size: .
V gene: TRBV6-2/TRBV6-3
J gene: TRBJ1-1
D gene: .
CDR3 DNA: TGTGCCAGCAGTAAAGGGGGGAACACTGAAGCTTTCTTT
CDR3 protein: CASSKGGNTEAFF

clone size: .
V gene: TRBV18
J gene: TRBJ1-5
D gene: .
CDR3 DNA: TGTGCCAGCTCACCGTCTGGGGGTAGCAATCAGCCCCAGCATTTT
CDR3 protein: CASSPSGGSNQPQHF

clone size: .
V gene: TRBV7-2
J gene: TRBJ2-3
D gene: TRBD2
CDR3 DNA: TGTGCCAGCAGCTTAGAGGGGCGGGAGGGGATTGATACGCAGTATTTT
CDR3 protein: CASSLEGREGIDTQYF

clone size: .
V gene: TRBV4-3
J gene: TRBJ1-3
D gene: .
CDR3 DNA: TGCGCCAGCAGCCAAGGACAGCCAGGAAACACCATATATTTT
CDR3 protein: CASSQGQPGNTIYF

clone size: .
V gene: TRBV30
J gene: TRBJ1-2
D gene: .
CDR3 DNA: TGTGCCTGGAGTGGCTTTAGCCCTGGCTACACCTTC
CDR3 protein: CAWSGFSPGYTF

clone size: few
V gene: TRBV27
J gene: TRBJ2-5
D gene: .
CDR3 DNA: TGTGCCAGCAGTCCGATTCAAGAGACCCAGTACTTC
CDR3 protein: CASSPIQETQYF

clone size: once
V gene: TRBV7-9
J gene: TRBJ1-5
D gene: .
CDR3 DNA: TGTGCCAGCACCCAGGCCGGGGAAGGCCAGCCCCAGCATTTT
CDR3 protein: CASTQAGEGQPQHF

clone size: few
V gene: TRBV6-5
J gene: TRBJ1-1
D gene: .
CDR3 DNA: TGTGCCAGCAGTAAACATAGCTTGAACACTGAAGCTTTCTTT
CDR3 protein: CASSKHSLNTEAFF

clone size: .
V gene: TRBV3-1
J gene: TRBJ1-1
D gene: TRBD1
CDR3 DNA: TGTGCCAGCAGCCGGGACAGGCGCCACACTGAAGCTTTCTTT
CDR3 protein: CASSRDRRHTEAFF

clone size: few
V gene: TRBV29-1
J gene: TRBJ2-1
D gene: .
CDR3 DNA: TGCAGCGTTGCTCGAGGGCAGAATGAGCAGTTCTTC
CDR3 protein: CSVARGQNEQFF

clone size: few
V gene: TRBV13
J gene: TRBJ2-3
D gene: TRBD1
CDR3 DNA: TGTGCCAGCAGCCGATGGGGACAGGGGGCGTTCTTAGGCACAGATACGCAGTATTTT
CDR3 protein: CASSRWGQGAFLGTDTQYF

clone size: .
V gene: TRBV30
J gene: TRBJ2-1
D gene: .
CDR3 DNA: TGTGCCTGGAGATTTCGATCTGGGGATGAGCAGTTCTTC
CDR3 protein: CAWRFRSGDEQFF

clone size: once
V gene: TRBV5-1
J gene: TRBJ2-3
D gene: TRBD1
CDR3 DNA: TGCGCCAGCAGGAAAGAAGGGGGCCCAGATACGCAGTATTTT
CDR3 protein: CASRKEGGPDTQYF

clone size: .
V gene: TRBV7-8
J gene: TRBJ1-3
D gene: .
CDR3 DNA: TGTGCCAGCAGCTTAGCCCTAGGGAAATCTGGAAACACCATATATTTT
CDR3 protein: CASSLALGKSGNTIYF

clone size: few
V gene: TRBV6-1
J gene: TRBJ2-3
D gene: TRBD1
CDR3 DNA: TGTGCCAGCGCGGACAGGGTGAGCACAGATACGCAGTATTTT
CDR3 protein: CASADRVSTDTQYF

clone size: .
V gene: TRBV28
J gene: TRBJ1-1
D gene: TRBD1
CDR3 DNA: TGTGCCAGCAGCCCGACAGGGTGGGAGGAAGCTTTCTTT
CDR3 protein: CASSPTGWEEAFF

clone size: .
V gene: TRBV9
J gene: TRBJ1-1
D gene: .
CDR3 DNA: TGTGCCAGCAGCGTGGGACCACAGCCCTGGGGAACTGAAGCTTTCTTT
CDR3 protein: CASSVGPQPWGTEAFF

clone size: .
V gene: TRBV7-8
J gene: TRBJ2-3
D gene: TRBD1
CDR3 DNA: TGTGCCAGCAGCCCACAGGGGGCGCAGATCGGAGATACGCAGTATTTT
CDR3 protein: CASSPQGAQIGDTQYF

clone size: once
V gene: TRBV19
J gene: TRBJ2-7
D gene: .
CDR3 DNA: TGTGCCAGTAGTATAGGGGGGCCCTCCTACGAGCAGTACTTC
CDR3 protein: CASSIGGPSYEQYF

clone size: .
V gene: TRBV7-6
J gene: TRBJ2-2
D gene: .
CDR3 DNA: TGTGCCAGCAGCTTAGGAGGCACCGGGGAGCTGTTTTTT
CDR3 protein: CASSLGGTGELFF

clone size: .
V gene: TRBV28
J gene: TRBJ2-1
D gene: TRBD2
CDR3 DNA: TGTGCCAGCAGTTTAGGAGGGAGGGCCGGGGTAGAGCAGTTCTTC
CDR3 protein: CASSLGGRAGVEQFF

clone size: once
V gene: TRBV2
J gene: TRBJ1-1
D gene: .
CDR3 DNA: TGTGCCAGCATACCAAAACAGGCGTTAGAAGCTTTCTTT
CDR3 protein: CASIPKQALEAFF

clone size: few
V gene: TRBV14
J gene: TRBJ2-4
D gene: .
CDR3 DNA: TGTGCCAGCAGCCAAAACGCCGGCGTTGGCAAAAACATTCAGTACTTC
CDR3 protein: CASSQNAGVGKNIQYF

clone size: .
V gene: TRBV25-1
J gene: TRBJ2-2
D gene: .
CDR3 DNA: TGTGCCAGCAGTGTAGACCGGTACCCGAACACCGGGGAGCTGTTTTTT
CDR3 protein: CASSVDRYPNTGELFF

clone size: .
V gene: TRBV27
J gene: TRBJ1-2
D gene: TRBD1
CDR3 DNA: TGTGCCAGCAGTTTAGGGGACAGGGGGTCTGGCTACACCTTC
CDR3 protein: CASSLGDRGSGYTF